This T cell receptor (beta chain) was captured in a study of T cell changes during pregnancy in multiple sclerosis. Repertoires were generated with immunoSEQ multiplex PCR, while TCRdb's copy carries only in-frame clones and drops some. The sample yields about 50,000 clones, 80% to 95% seen once. V was pared by 3 bases and J by 5 bases, with 10 bases between. Germline lookup yields CDR1 SNHLY and CDR2 FYNNEI. This CDR3 has 13 residues. J is TRBJ1-1 and V is TRBV2; D call uncertain. This sample comprised CD4+ T cells from peripheral blood mononuclear cells, obtained in the second trimester of pregnancy. The sequence came from a female donor with multiple sclerosis, enrolled in a pregnancy study. CDR3 residues: CASSDWGETEAFF. The CDR3 nucleotides read TGTGCCAGCAGTGATTGGGGAGAAACTGAAGCTTTCTTT.